The 5 T cell receptor beta chains given below trace back to one sample, sequenced in a study of OX40 agonist ivuxolimab in advanced cancers. Profiling relied on immunoSEQ multiplex PCR, and the TCRdb table lists in-frame clones only, not all of them. The data contain roughly 44,000 clones, approximately 89% of them singletons. Specimen: CD4+ or CD8+ T cells sorted from blood, collected in a trial of the OX40 agonist ivuxolimab. The receptor source for this set is an adult with an advanced solid tumor such as melanoma, head and neck, liver or kidney cancer.

CDR3 in amino acids: CASSEWGTEAFF. The CDR3 DNA reads as TGTGCCAGCAGTGAATGGGGGACTGAAGCTTTCTTT. V gene TRBV6-5 combines with J gene TRBJ1-1, with TRBD1 as a possible D gene (5 bases). Germline V gene data show CDR1 as MNHEY and CDR2 as SVGAGI. The CDR3 contains 12 residues. The ends were cut back, 5 bases at V and 5 bases at J, with 9 bases in the middle.

CDR3 DNA: TGTGCCAGCAGCCTCAGGGCGACTGAAGCTTTCTTT. This sequence encodes CASSLRATEAFF. The chain combines TRBV14 with TRBJ1-1, with D possibly being TRBD1 (5 bases). Germline-derived CDR1 and CDR2 are SGHDN and FVKESK. V was shortened by 4 bases and J by 5 bases, with 8 bases between the two germline ends. This CDR3 spans 12 amino acids.

J is TRBJ1-4 and V is TRBV4-3; the match to TRBD1 covers 7 bases. The CDR3 consists of 17 residues. V trimming: 0 bases; J trimming: 2 bases; junction bases outside the gene matches: 6. CDR1 is LGHNA, CDR2 YSLEER, per germline. In DNA form, the CDR3 reads TGCGCCAGCAGCCAAGACCCCCAGGGGGGGACTAATGAAAAACTGTTTTTT. Its protein product is CASSQDPQGGTNEKLFF.

The V and J genes are TRBV6-6 and TRBJ2-5, with D uncertain. Trimming cost V 6 bases and J 5 bases, with 10 bases left between them. The length of the CDR3 is 12 residues. The germline V gene has CDR1 MNHNY and CDR2 SVGAGI (reference sequence). CDR3 residues: CASRDVWETQYF. The CDR3 DNA reads TGTGCCAGCAGGGACGTTTGGGAGACCCAGTACTTC.

The J gene is TRBJ1-2, the V gene TRBV6-1; no clear D. The ends were cut back, 6 bases at V and 5 bases at J, with 16 bases in the middle. Germline V gene lookup returns CDR1 MNHNS and CDR2 SASEGT. This CDR3 spans 14 amino acids. The CDR3 DNA reads TGTGCCAGCAGCGAGTTGCACCTTGGATATGGCTACACCTTC. Residues: CASSELHLGYGYTF.